One and the same sample provided the 31 T cell receptor beta chains below, sequenced in a study of immune evolution from preneoplasia to lung adenocarcinoma. The data were produced by immunoSEQ multiplex PCR, yet TCRdb's version contains in-frame clones alone and is incomplete. The table records fewer than 9,500 clones, approximately 79% of them present only once. Sequenced input: FFPE minimally invasive lung adenocarcinoma tissue. The receptor source for this set is an older donor with lung adenocarcinoma.

This clone was observed a few times. This chain connects TRBV6-4 to TRBJ2-1; no clear D. V gave up 5 bases and J gave up 9 bases, with 20 bases separating them. The CDR3 contains 15 residues. Germline loops: CDR1 MRHNA, CDR2 SNTAGT. In DNA, the CDR3 is TGTGCCAGCAGTCAAGGTCTGTCTCCTATTTTTGAGCAGTTCTTC. Its translation is CASSQGLSPIFEQFF.

The chain is built from TRBV29-1 and TRBJ2-7; D gene unclear. The germline CDR1 and CDR2 sequences are SQVTM and ANQGSEA. The V end was cut by 5 bases, the J end by 2 bases, with 10 bases between. The CDR3 spans 12 residues. CDR3 loop: CSVRQTPYEQYF. The CDR3 bases are TGCAGCGTTAGGCAAACCCCCTACGAGCAGTACTTC.

This chain links TRBV5-1 with TRBJ2-7; D is uncertain. Trimming removed 0 bases from V and 7 bases from J, with 11 bases in between. The CDR3 contains 13 residues. CDR1 is SGHRS and CDR2 is YFSETQ in the germline V gene. In DNA, the CDR3 is TGCGCCAGCAGCTTGGGTCCCCCTAGGGAGCAGTACTTC. Amino acids: CASSLGPPREQYF. Supplemented by reference TRBV5-1 and TRBJ2-7, the full variable domain reads KAGVTQTPRYLIKTRGQQVTLSCSPISGHRSVSWYQQTPGQGLQFLFEYFSETQRNKGNFPGRFSGRQFSNSRSEMNVSTLELGDSALYLCASSLGPPREQYFGPGTRLTVT.

V usage is TRBV4-1 and J usage is TRBJ2-1; D remains ambiguous. With 1 base removed from V and 3 bases from J, the gap between germline ends came to 10 bases. Germline CDR1 is MGHRA and CDR2 is YSYEKL. The CDR3 covers 15 residues. CDR3 DNA sequence: TGCGCCAGCAGCCAAGGGCAAACCGACTACAATGAGCAGTTCTTC. It translates to CASSQGQTDYNEQFF.

The genes are TRBV6-1 and TRBJ2-1; 8 bases line up with TRBD2. The germline gives CDR1 MNHNS, CDR2 SASEGT. The V and J ends lost 2 bases and 15 bases, in that order; junction bases with no gene match: 12. This CDR3 has 14 amino acids. CDR3 region: CASSEIAGSSTGFF. The CDR3, as DNA: TGTGCCAGCAGTGAAATAGCGGGAAGTTCCACGGGGTTCTTC.

This chain links TRBV28 with TRBJ2-3; D gene unclear. V was shortened by 6 bases and J by 0 bases, with 4 bases between the two germline ends. Germline V gives CDR1 MDHEN, CDR2 SYDVKM. The CDR3 sequence is 12 residues long. The chain's CDR3 is CASRSSTDTQYF. CDR3 nucleotides: TGTGCCAGCAGATCTAGCACAGATACGCAGTATTTT.

Concerning this clone: Its ends do not fully match the called genes, so a read error is possible. Other DNA sequences within the sample encode an identical CDR3. The J gene is TRBJ1-1, the V gene TRBV5-1; D is undetermined. This CDR3 comprises 13 residues. From germline, CDR1 is SGHRS and CDR2 YFSETQ. The CDR3 region is CASSTTGNTEAFF. The CDR3 DNA sequence: TGCGCCAGCAGCACGACGGGTAACACTGAAGCCTTCTTT.

This chain joins TRBV30 and TRBJ2-7; D call uncertain. V was trimmed by 0 bases and J by 5 bases, leaving 14 bases between them. Germline values: CDR1 GTSNPN, CDR2 SVGIG (reference sequence). The CDR3 covers 14 residues. The CDR3 reads CAWSVRSGLNEQYF. The DNA for the CDR3 is TGTGCCTGGAGTGTACGCTCCGGTCTTAACGAGCAGTACTTC.

The chain combines TRBV9 with TRBJ1-2; D is possibly TRBD1 (5 bases). CDR1 and CDR2 (germline): SGDLS, YYNGEE. The CDR3 loop spans 12 amino acids. V lost 6 bases, J lost 6 bases, and 12 bases lay in between. The DNA for the CDR3 is TGTGCCAGCATCGGGGGGGGAAATGGCTACACCTTC. It yields the protein CASIGGGNGYTF.

As regards this clone: A read error may account for a junction end that differs from germline. The V and J genes are TRBV7-9 and TRBJ2-3, with 14 bases fitting TRBD2. The germline gives CDR1 SEHNR, CDR2 FQNEAQ (reference sequence). The CDR3 loop spans 13 amino acids. In DNA form, the CDR3 reads TGTGCCAGCGGGACCGGGACTAGCGGGAGAGTGGATTTT. Its protein is CASGTGTSGRVDF.

The V call is TRBV7-9, the J call TRBJ1-3, with D possibly matching TRBD1 (5 bases). The CDR3 is made up of 15 amino acids. The V end lost 6 bases, the J end lost 3 bases, and 15 bases lay between the germline ends. Germline loops: CDR1 SEHNR, CDR2 FQNEAQ (reference sequence). In DNA, the CDR3 is TGTGCCAGCAGACCAACTCAGGGTGGTGGAAACACCATATATTTT. It is translated as CASRPTQGGGNTIYF. Full variable domain (remainder filled in from reference TRBV7-9 and TRBJ1-3): DTGVSQNPRHKITKRGQNVTFRCDPISEHNRLYWYRQTLGQGPEFLTYFQNEAQLEKSRLLSDRFSAERPKGSFSTLEIQRTEQGDSAMYLCASRPTQGGGNTIYFGEGSWLTVV.

The CDR3 is CASSRLISLGGGEAFF. Written as DNA, the CDR3 is TGTGCCAGCAGCCGTCTAATATCGTTGGGCGGCGGTGAAGCTTTCTTT. The chain has TRBV7-9 and TRBJ1-1, with D unclear. The CDR3 covers 16 residues. V was cut by 5 bases and J by 7 bases, with 23 bases left in between. Germline CDR1 SEHNR, CDR2 FQNEAQ (reference sequence).

As for this clone: Relative to the germline gene, one junction end is altered; a read error may explain this. This rearrangement joins TRBV7-2 to TRBJ2-5, with 9 bases identical to TRBD1. Germline CDR1 and CDR2: SGHTA and FQGNSA. The CDR3 is 14 amino acids. The CDR3 DNA sequence: TGTGCCAGCAGCTTAGCGGCCTGGGACAGGGATCTTGACTTC. Translated, it gives CASSLAAWDRDLDF.

This chain links TRBV6-4 with TRBJ2-3; TRBD2 aligns across 10 bases. Trimming cost V 4 bases and J 3 bases; bases outside gene matches: 7. Germline CDR1 and CDR2: MRHNA and SNTAGT. This CDR3 is 16 amino acids long. The CDR3 nucleotides read TGTGCCAGCAGTGCCGTAGCGGGAGGAGGGACAGATACGCAGTATTTT. It codes for CASSAVAGGGTDTQYF.

The chain is built from TRBV6-5 and TRBJ2-1; weak D call: TRBD1 (5 bases). Trimming stripped 7 bases from V and 5 bases from J, with 15 bases between. The CDR3 is made up of 14 amino acids. The germline V gene has CDR1 MNHEY and CDR2 SVGAGI. Here the CDR3 reads CASMRQGRHNEQFF. CDR3 coding DNA: TGTGCCAGCATGCGGCAGGGTAGACACAATGAGCAGTTCTTC.

This clone was counted once. The V call is TRBV28, the J call TRBJ2-3; tentatively, D is TRBD1 (5 bases). V was cut by 6 bases and J by 6 bases, with 10 bases left in between. The germline V gene has CDR1 MDHEN and CDR2 SYDVKM. This CDR3 region has 12 residues. Here the CDR3 DNA reads TGTGCCAGCAGCCCAGGGTGGGATACGCAGTATTTT. Its protein product is CASSPGWDTQYF.

V gene TRBV28 combines with J gene TRBJ2-2; D possibly corresponds to TRBD2 (5 bases). This CDR3 comprises 16 residues. V lost 7 bases to trimming and J lost 7 bases, with 22 bases between them. From germline, CDR1 is MDHEN and CDR2 SYDVKM. CDR3 DNA sequence: TGTGCCAGCAAACTCGGCCTGGGGAGTATCTTCGGGGAGCTGTTTTTT. Amino acid sequence: CASKLGLGSIFGELFF.

V is TRBV5-1 and J is TRBJ2-3; 12 nucleotides align to TRBD2. This CDR3 region has 17 residues. Trimming at V came to 0 bases and at J to 3 bases, leaving 5 bases not matched to a gene. Germline loops: CDR1 SGHRS, CDR2 YFSETQ. The DNA of the CDR3 is TGCGCCAGCAGCTTGGAGGCTAGCGGGAGGGTGACAGATACGCAGTATTTT. Translated, it gives CASSLEASGRVTDTQYF.

The rearrangement uses TRBV7-9 and TRBJ2-1; 7 bases agree with TRBD2. With 8 bases clipped from V and 5 bases from J, the junction kept 9 bases outside the gene matches. This CDR3 spans 14 amino acids. Germline CDR1 SEHNR, CDR2 FQNEAQ (reference sequence). In nucleotides, the CDR3 is TGTGCCAGCTCGGGGACTAATACAGACAATGAGCAGTTCTTC. Amino acid sequence: CASSGTNTDNEQFF.

The chain links TRBV6-6 to TRBJ1-1; no definite D call. The CDR3 sequence is 14 residues long. V lost 0 bases to trimming and J lost 3 bases, with 8 bases between them. Germline assignment: CDR1 MNHNY and CDR2 SVGAGI (reference sequence). CDR3 sequence reads: CASSYSRDYTEAFF. CDR3 sequence (DNA): TGTGCCAGCAGTTACTCGAGGGATTACACTGAAGCTTTCTTT.

Within the sample, this clone is medium-sized. The chain employs TRBV5-3 and TRBJ1-1; no reliable D call. TRBV5-3 is an open reading frame, and its role is uncertain. V was shortened by 3 bases and J by 6 bases, with 15 bases between the two germline ends. This CDR3 region has 14 residues. CDR3 protein: CARSWLPARAEAFF. The CDR3 DNA reads TGTGCCAGAAGCTGGTTACCGGCGAGGGCTGAAGCTTTCTTT.

The V gene is TRBV11-3, the J gene TRBJ2-1, with 10 bases identical to TRBD2. In germline, CDR1 is SGHNT, CDR2 YENEEA. The CDR3 loop spans 15 amino acids. J lost 5 bases, V lost 5 bases, and 6 bases had no gene match. CDR3 loop: CASSLLAGVNNEQFF. The DNA of the CDR3 is TGTGCCAGCAGCCTGCTAGCGGGGGTCAACAATGAGCAGTTCTTC.

This clone was seen just once. The rearrangement links TRBV30 to TRBJ1-1, with 10 bases identical to TRBD1. In germline, CDR1 is GTSNPN, CDR2 SVGIG (reference sequence). The CDR3 is 15 amino acids. J was trimmed by 1 base and V by 0 bases; bases with no gene match: 2. The CDR3 loop is CAWSVRDRGNTEAFF. CDR3 nucleotides: TGTGCCTGGAGTGTAAGGGACAGGGGGAACACTGAAGCTTTCTTT.

The rearrangement joins TRBV5-1 to TRBJ1-2, with D maybe TRBD1 (5 bases). The ends were cut back, 1 base at V and 0 bases at J, with 22 bases in the middle. CDR1 is SGHRS, CDR2 YFSETQ, per germline. CDR3 length equals 19 residues. CDR3 coding DNA: TGCGCCAGCAGCTTGTCTTCTCGCGGGACTGTCAATTCTAACTATGGCTACACCTTC. Protein: CASSLSSRGTVNSNYGYTF. Variable domain in full (rest from reference TRBV5-1 and TRBJ1-2): KAGVTQTPRYLIKTRGQQVTLSCSPISGHRSVSWYQQTPGQGLQFLFEYFSETQRNKGNFPGRFSGRQFSNSRSEMNVSTLELGDSALYLCASSLSSRGTVNSNYGYTFGSGTRLTVV.

The table lists this clone with a few counts. The chain recombines TRBV9 with TRBJ2-3; the D is unclear. V lost 0 bases and J lost 0, with 5 bases in between. The CDR3 totals 14 residues. Germline CDR1 and CDR2: SGDLS and YYNGEE. CDR3 protein: CASSVGGSTDTQYF. For the CDR3, the DNA is TGTGCCAGCAGCGTAGGCGGAAGCACAGATACGCAGTATTTT.

The chain joins TRBV5-1 to TRBJ2-7; 13 nucleotides match TRBD2. The CDR3 covers 16 residues. The V gene's germline CDR1 is SGHRS and CDR2 YFSETQ. Trimming at V came to 4 bases and at J to 4 bases, leaving 8 bases not matched to a gene. CDR3 residues: CASSPGLAGATYEQYF. The CDR3 DNA sequence: TGCGCCAGCAGCCCCGGACTAGCGGGAGCCACATACGAGCAGTACTTC. The entire variable domain, with the rest obtained from reference TRBV5-1 and TRBJ2-7, is as follows: KAGVTQTPRYLIKTRGQQVTLSCSPISGHRSVSWYQQTPGQGLQFLFEYFSETQRNKGNFPGRFSGRQFSNSRSEMNVSTLELGDSALYLCASSPGLAGATYEQYFGPGTRLTVT.

This sequence joins TRBV4-1 and TRBJ2-1; TRBD2 aligns across 8 bases. V gave up 0 bases and J gave up 3 bases; unmatched junction bases: 7. The CDR3 contains 17 residues. Germline CDR1 and CDR2: MGHRA and YSYEKL. CDR3 sequence (DNA): TGCGCCAGCAGCCAAGATGGGGTAGCGGGGATCTACAATGAGCAGTTCTTC. Translating it yields CASSQDGVAGIYNEQFF.

The chain joins TRBV27 to TRBJ1-5; TRBD1 might be the D (6 bases). Germline V gene lookup returns CDR1 MNHEY and CDR2 SMNVEV (reference sequence). Trimming took 3 bases from V and 0 from J, leaving 15 bases between them. This CDR3 comprises 17 residues. CDR3 DNA: TGTGCCAGCAGTTTGTTCGGGGCAGGGGATAGCAATCAGCCCCAGCATTTT. Translated, it gives CASSLFGAGDSNQPQHF.

V gene TRBV5-1 combines with J gene TRBJ1-1; TRBD1 aligns across 8 bases. The junction had 2 bases not matched to a gene; V was cut back by 4 bases and J by 3 bases. CDR1 is SGHRS, CDR2 YFSETQ, per germline. The CDR3 consists of 13 residues. CDR3: CASSPTGDTEAFF. CDR3 bases: TGCGCCAGCAGCCCGACAGGGGACACTGAAGCTTTCTTT.

V usage is TRBV6-4 and J usage is TRBJ2-3, with 12 bases fitting TRBD2. CDR3 length: 16 residues. The germline V gene encodes CDR1 MRHNA and CDR2 SNTAGT. The junction had 7 bases not matched to a gene; V was cut back by 5 bases and J by 4 bases. The CDR3 coding sequence is TGTGCCAGCAGTCCAACGACTAGCGGGAGTTCAGATACGCAGTATTTT. Protein product: CASSPTTSGSSDTQYF.

The chain is built from TRBV15 and TRBJ2-1; D might be TRBD1 or TRBD2, each matching 5 bases. CDR3 size: 16 residues. CDR1 is LNHNV and CDR2 is YYDKDF in the germline V gene (reference sequence). V lost 0 bases to trimming and J lost 7 bases, with 16 bases between them. The CDR3 nucleotides read TGTGCCACCAGCAGAGACCAAAGCGTTGGGGGTAATGAGCAGTTCTTC. Amino acid sequence: CATSRDQSVGGNEQFF.